This is a list of T cell receptor beta chains from one sample in a study of blood T cell repertoires in COVID-19. The assay was immunoSEQ multiplex PCR, and TCRdb's table has in-frame clones only and misses some. The repertoire includes about 340,000 clones, around 85% of them detected once, and roughly 4.2% sits in the top ten. The material sequenced was PBMCs or T cells enriched from blood (not recorded which). The receptors stem from a middle-aged woman with acute COVID-19. CDR3s include the opening cysteine and the closing phenylalanine or tryptophan. The D gene is left open where the match is weak. Rows may omit the clone size; those that give it use once, few, many or a size class.

J gene,V gene,clone size,D gene,CDR3 protein,CDR3 DNA
TRBJ2-2,TRBV28,NA,TRBD2,CASSLGPFWQGGGTGELFF,TGTGCCAGCAGTTTGGGACCTTTTTGGCAGGGCGGGGGCACCGGGGAGCTGTTTTTT
TRBJ1-2,TRBV7-2,once,NA,CASSLAGGYGYTF,TGTGCCAGCAGCTTAGCCGGTGGCTATGGCTACACCTTC
TRBJ2-6,TRBV21-1,NA,NA,CASSLWAGGANVLTF,NA
TRBJ2-5,TRBV15,NA,TRBD1,CATSRDTYRGETQYF,TGTGCCACCAGCAGAGATACCTACAGGGGGGAGACCCAGTACTTC
TRBJ1-5,TRBV18,NA,TRBD1,CASSPVQGVQPQHF,TGTGCCAGCTCACCCGTCCAGGGGGTTCAGCCCCAGCATTTT
TRBJ1-6,TRBV6-2/TRBV6-3,NA,NA,CASSYSTGINSPLHF,TGTGCCAGCAGTTACTCGACGGGAATCAATTCACCCCTCCACTTT
TRBJ1-2,TRBV3-1/TRBV3-2,NA,TRBD1,CASSQDPQRARGQSGYTF,TGTGCCAGCAGCCAAGACCCCCAGAGGGCCAGGGGGCAATCTGGCTACACCTTC
TRBJ1-2,TRBV7-2,few,TRBD1,CASSAQTGANYGYTF,TGTGCCAGCAGCGCCCAGACAGGGGCAAACTATGGCTACACCTTC
TRBJ2-7,TRBV4-3,few,TRBD2,CASSQAPRGGYEQYF,TGCGCCAGCAGCCAAGCCCCCCGGGGGGGCTACGAGCAGTACTTC
TRBJ1-4,TRBV7-2,NA,NA,CASSARGGTNEKLFF,TGTGCCAGCAGCGCCCGGGGGGGAACTAATGAAAAACTGTTTTTT
TRBJ1-5,TRBV7-8,NA,NA,CASSLTQGHQPQHF,TGTGCCAGCAGCTTGACACAGGGACATCAGCCCCAGCATTTT
TRBJ2-3,TRBV9,NA,NA,CASSVKAGDTQYF,TGTGCCAGCAGCGTAAAGGCCGGGGATACGCAGTATTTT
TRBJ2-2,TRBV19,NA,NA,CASSTPIGELFF,TGTGCCAGTAGTACCCCCATCGGGGAGCTGTTTTTT
TRBJ2-3,TRBV28,NA,TRBD2,CASSPRALAGTDTQYF,TGTGCCAGCAGCCCCCGGGCGCTAGCGGGCACAGATACGCAGTATTTT
TRBJ2-5,TRBV4-1,NA,NA,CASSQDVGRETQYF,TGCGCCAGCAGCCAAGATGTAGGGAGGGAGACCCAGTACTTC
TRBJ2-1,TRBV29-1,once,TRBD2,CSVRLAGAGNEQFF,TGCAGCGTACGACTAGCGGGAGCGGGCAATGAGCAGTTCTTC